These T cell receptor beta chains were read from a single sample in a study of post-analysis software for immune sequencing data. One entry per CDR3 protein results from TCRdb running MiXCR on the PCR reads. Altogether 740,000 or so distinct CDR3 sequences are present, 53% being singletons, with the ten largest covering over 4%. The sequenced material came from blood. All receptors come from a girl aged 5-17 years with multiple sclerosis. Each CDR3 is given with its conserved first and last residue. A D gene is named only where the DNA matches it firmly.

. | TRBJ2-1 | TRBV9 | CASSVGLAIDEQFF
TRBD2 | TRBJ2-1 | TRBV29-1 | CSVQRGVTYNEQFF
. | TRBJ2-1 | TRBV10-3 | CAINPGTRNYNEQFF
TRBD1 | TRBJ2-5 | TRBV5-1 | CASSFLPGQPQETQYF
. | TRBJ2-3 | TRBV7-9 | CASSLESLSTDTQYF
TRBD2 | TRBJ2-7 | TRBV20-1 | CSAIKGLAGYEQYF
TRBD1 | TRBJ2-6 | TRBV11-2 | CASSGGQGDSGANVLTF
TRBD1 | TRBJ2-5 | TRBV15 | CATSREHRGREQYF
TRBD1 | TRBJ2-1 | TRBV20-1 | CSARSPIGTGSGEQFF
TRBD1 | TRBJ2-5 | TRBV20-1 | CSARDLGTVKETQYF
TRBD2 | TRBJ2-1 | TRBV12-3/TRBV12-4 | CASSFKGSASGRVNEQFF
TRBD2 | TRBJ2-1 | TRBV4-1 | CASSQEGSGRDGEQFF
TRBD2 | TRBJ2-1 | TRBV4-1 | CASSRPTSGGTVEQFF
TRBD2 | TRBJ2-7 | TRBV10-3 | CAISEYSGTYEQYF
. | TRBJ2-7 | TRBV5-1 | CASSSSQGPHEQYF
TRBD2 | TRBJ2-3 | TRBV15 | CATSRRLAGGVGTQYF
. | TRBJ2-7 | TRBV29-1 | CSASVRAGEQYF
. | TRBJ1-5 | TRBV20-1 | CSANRPNQPQHF
TRBD2 | TRBJ2-2 | TRBV5-1 | CASSLALAGSGELFF
. | TRBJ2-7 | TRBV7-8 | CASSPYRVPHEQYF
TRBD2 | TRBJ2-3 | TRBV5-1 | CASSFLTGTSDTQYF
TRBD2 | TRBJ2-7 | TRBV10-3 | CAISEPGLVTYEQYF
. | TRBJ2-1 | TRBV7-2 | CSSSGTLDGGEQFF
TRBD1 | TRBJ2-5 | TRBV5-1 | CANSLSLRDSQYF
. | TRBJ2-7 | TRBV7-9 | CASSLFLAGRGLSYEQYF
TRBD2 | . | TRBV29-1 | CSVEGTAGVLETQYF
. | TRBJ2-5 | TRBV29-1 | CSTLSGSEQYF
. | TRBJ2-3 | TRBV6-1 | CASSEGPGSDTQYF
. | TRBJ2-1 | TRBV29-1 | CSVEHPSDWYNEQFF
TRBD1 | TRBJ1-2 | TRBV6-1 | CASSTGTGTGLDGYTF
TRBD2 | TRBJ2-7 | TRBV20-1 | CSARPGGSSYEQYF
. | . | TRBV12-3/TRBV12-4 | CASSFQMETQYF
. | TRBJ1-2 | TRBV4-2 | CAASGGGNGYTF
. | TRBJ1-1 | TRBV20-1 | CSASNLGGASAFF
TRBD1 | TRBJ2-4 | TRBV15 | CATSTPTGDKNIQYF
. | TRBJ2-3 | TRBV5-1 | CASRIGPESDTQYF
. | TRBJ1-2 | TRBV9 | CASRLEGYGYTF
TRBD1 | . | TRBV5-1 | CASSLGGTEVDEQYF
. | TRBJ1-5 | TRBV7-2 | CASSSLQGQPQHF
TRBD1 | TRBJ2-1 | TRBV7-3 | CASSYDRGTYNEQFF
. | TRBJ1-1 | TRBV10-3 | CAITPATGRRLGEAFF
TRBD1 | TRBJ2-3 | TRBV5-1 | CASSSGQGESTDTQYF
. | TRBJ2-2 | TRBV14 | CASSQDLLGLDTGELFF
. | TRBJ2-1 | TRBV27 | CASSYSDNEQFF
TRBD1 | TRBJ2-5 | TRBV19 | CASSIAGTEETQYF
. | TRBJ1-5 | TRBV29-1 | CSVAAALNQPQHF
. | . | TRBV5-5 | CASSSPRAAYEQYF